This TCR beta chain appears in the sequencing data of a study of T-cell reconstitution after alpha-beta-depleted transplantation in children (TCRdb year 2016). Regarding the study in general: T-cell immune reconstitution after TCRalphabeta/CD19-depleted allogeneic hematopoietic cell transplantation in children was quantitatively tracked in the study by means of TCR repertoire profiling.

The library was produced with PCR. Sequencing used an Illumina HiSeq 2500. To normalize quantification of the TCRbeta repertoire, the TCR libraries were built with molecular barcoding that relied on unique molecular identifiers. TCRdb trimmed the raw reads at Q25, called clones with MiXCR and kept productive beta chains. A single entry per CDR3 protein holds the most common genes and DNA from its merged rows. The sample records 170,000 or so distinct CDR3 sequences, about 6.3% of which are singletons. The biggest ten clones account for 3% of the sample. This clonotype was observed at least ten times. The antigen this receptor binds is unknown. Base qualities are missing; no much larger clone stands one base away. The material was PBMCs from the stem cell graft donor, obtained from the stem cell graft. The origin of this receptor is a human donor who donated a stem cell graft to a child with Wiskott-Aldrich syndrome.

The CDR3 protein is CAWIRDRGSPLHF. The nucleotide sequence reads TGTGCCTGGATAAGGGACAGGGGTTCACCCCTCCACTTT. This receptor chain uses TRBV30 and TRBJ1-6; TRBD1 fits 10 bases in the junction. For CDR1 and CDR2, the germline V gene (reference sequence) lists GTSNPN and SVGIG. The CDR3 covers 13 residues, taking in both the cysteine and the phenylalanine. Of the read, only the CDR3 DNA is kept; its 39 bases are in frame from base 1. Germline trimming: 4 bases from V, 9 bases from J; junction bases outside gene matches: 3.